Listed below are T cell receptor beta chains from one sample, sequenced in a study of T-cell reconstitution after alpha-beta-depleted transplantation in children. TCRdb re-analysed the PCR reads in MiXCR, keeping a single row per CDR3 protein. Here the sample spans about 440,000 distinct CDR3 sequences, 43% being singletons. Sequenced material: PBMCs, taken before TCRalphabeta/CD19-depleted stem cell transplant. These receptors all come from a girl between 2 and 10 years old with aplastic anemia, due to receive a stem cell transplant. CDR3s include the opening cysteine and the closing phenylalanine or tryptophan.

CASSRQGASTDMQYF,TRBV5-5,TRBJ2-3
CSAATRDEQFF,TRBV20-1,TRBJ2-1
CSAGGTSKNIQYF,TRBV20-1,TRBJ2-4
CASSQDSMRSGQYF,TRBV4-3,TRBJ2-7
CSASSSSSTDTQYF,TRBV20-1,TRBJ2-3
CAISESDKVGELFF,TRBV10-3,TRBJ2-2
CASSLATGTSGSKEFF,TRBV5-1,TRBJ2-1
CASSRGLAHTEAFF,TRBV27,TRBJ1-1
CASSLIRDTYEQYF,TRBV12-3/TRBV12-4,TRBJ2-7
CSARDLGQETQYF,TRBV20-1,TRBJ2-5
CASSLQGFAQYF,TRBV28,TRBJ2-7
CAISGVAGPYEQYF,TRBV10-3,TRBJ2-7
CASIHPEEGSQETQYF,TRBV6-1,TRBJ2-5
CASRPGQGKGGEQYF,TRBV5-1,TRBJ2-7
CASSLGRFYGYTF,TRBV7-9,TRBJ1-2
CASSRPGDYGYTF,TRBV7-9,TRBJ1-2
CSARLAGVFEQYF,TRBV20-1,TRBJ2-7
CASSQVLGQSYGYTF,TRBV4-1,TRBJ1-2
CASSEGKTGDLFF,TRBV5-1,TRBJ2-2
CASSLDAKKDSGNTIYF,TRBV5-1,TRBJ1-3
CASSFPAAVHRETQYF,TRBV12-3/TRBV12-4,TRBJ2-5
CASSVPRGGLTNSGANVLTF,TRBV7-8,TRBJ2-6
CSAPARWRNTEAFF,TRBV20-1,TRBJ1-1
CASSSGLAGRVDTQYF,TRBV7-2,TRBJ2-3
CASSEEGTDYQPQHF,TRBV19,TRBJ1-5